This T cell receptor (beta chain) derives from a study of T cell clones after liver transplantation (dated by TCRdb to the late 2010s). About the study as a whole: The samples were obtained from ITN030ST, a randomized trial that attempted immunosuppression withdrawal within 2 years after liver transplantation. After a pre-transplant mixed lymphocyte reaction, TCRbeta sequencing was used to pinpoint donor-reactive T cell clones, which were subsequently tracked in post-transplant blood. As an antigen-independent comparator for donor-reactive sequences, third party-reactive TCRbeta sequences were also identified from pre-transplant MLRs. Of the eight recipients, a few were HCV-positive, while the remaining recipients had been transplanted for non-autoimmune, non-viral indications. Until randomization at 12-24 months post-transplant, subjects were given standard immunosuppression, with no induction therapy. Tolerance was defined as complete immunosuppression withdrawal for at least one year with no rise in liver enzymes beyond twice the upper limit of normal. Blood samples were collected pre-transplant, pre-randomization before withdrawal, and post-randomization after either complete withdrawal or failed withdrawal. The study cohort included 8 liver transplant recipients, of whom 3 were classified as tolerant and 5 as non-tolerant.

Concerning this clone itself: Its antigen is unknown. No much larger clonotype is one base removed from it; base qualities were not supplied.

Unstimulated PBMCs, after thawing, were stained for CD3, CD4 and CD8 and then FACS-sorted into CD3+CD4+ and CD3+CD8+ populations. Randomization to immunosuppression withdrawal applied to every one of the 8 studied subjects. Genomic DNA was isolated with the Qiagen DNeasy Blood and Tissue Kit. The investigation overall reported the following: Without allograft tissue specimens, donor-reactive T cells may have migrated into the graft rather than being deleted. In a couple of subjects, low numbers of available donor cells limited the measurable donor-reactive repertoire. Once repertoire turnover was taken into account, donor-reactive detection showed a significant reduction for CD4 in 7 of 8 subjects and for CD8 in 8 of 8. Because of small, heterogeneous patient numbers and non-standardized post-transplant time points, the conclusions were only preliminary. In 5 of 8 subjects, circulating donor-reactive CD4 TCRbeta sequences decreased significantly after transplant, regardless of tolerance or HCV status. The decline in donor-reactive sequences exceeded the decline in third party-reactive sequences, suggesting partial antigen-specific deletion that was unrelated to withdrawal success.

Using immunoSEQ, frozen genomic DNA was subjected to high-throughput TCRbeta CDR3 sequencing, a process that included PCR amplification, mapping, bias correction and internal controls. In the paper's pipeline: Only productive rearrangements were retained, with each unique TCRbeta sequence defined by its CDR3 nucleotide sequence together with its V and J gene. A sequence counted as donor-reactive only if the sequence showed at least 5-fold expansion in CFSE-low cells compared with unstimulated pre-transplant cells and had a frequency of at least 0.01%. Minimum frequency thresholds were set for each subject on the basis of the unstimulated sample with the lowest template count, so that a detection power of at least 90% was ensured. Repertoire turnover was measured by Jensen-Shannon divergence between the top 1000 TCRbeta sequences post- and pre-transplant. Two-sided Fisher's exact tests were used to test for changes in the detection of donor-reactive sequences. Here the immuneACCESS table is served through TCRdb, limited to in-frame sequences with V and J called. Missing clones are a known gap in these copies; in checked studies unresolved V genes cover under half, and the rest lacks a known reason. The D gene and trimming were derived from the DNA, and the V and J assignments and clone size from that table. Within this sample are fewer than 65,000 clones, with roughly 70% of them counted one time only. 7.5% to 10% of the sample lies in the top ten.

Trimming takes 5 bases from V and 6 bases from J, and the germline ends sit 13 bases apart. CDR1 and CDR2 were assigned from the germline V gene as SGHDN and FVKESK. Including the terminal cysteine and phenylalanine, the CDR3 comprises 13 residues. The read is trimmed to its CDR3 DNA, 39 bases read in frame from base 1. The clonotype comes from a human patient who received a liver transplant. Some T cells may derive from the graft donor when a transplant has been performed. The V gene is TRBV14 and the J gene is TRBJ1-1; confidence is insufficient to name the D gene. Sequences were derived from CD4+ T cells from blood, sampled at the 22-month timepoint. DNA sequence: TGTGCCAGCAGCGTTCGTACAGTAGCTGAAGCTTTCTTT. The encoded protein is CASSVRTVAEAFF.